This TCR beta chain was sequenced in a study of CD8+ T cells in alopecia areata. Sample time point: mouse skin at time of skin grafting. cDNA serving as the sequencing template came from extracted, reverse transcribed RNA. Libraries were prepared by immunoSEQ multiplex PCR; TCRdb keeps only in-frame clonotypes and omits some of them. Altogether approximately 1,100 clones were found in the sample, and no singletons occur. Ends included, the CDR3 has 17 residues. Germline CDR1 is KGHTA and CDR2 is FQNQQP. By frequency in the sample, this clone is medium-sized (0.01 to 0.1%). The DNA is left out, because the CDR3 cannot be placed on it with certainty; the CDR3 is given as TCRdb lists it. Gene and germline names: mouse.

The TCR comes from a C3H/HeJ mouse with alopecia areata. For this strain, the MHC haplotype corresponds to H2-k. The specimen was skin, collected at week 0. The chain combines TRBV23 with TRBJ2-2; TRBD1, as called in the table, went unchecked against the DNA. The CDR3 is CAPAVKGTGENTGQLYF.